This T cell receptor (beta chain) was retrieved from a study of cytomegalovirus exposure and HLA in healthy donors. Study in general: Earlier work reported 117 million unique TCR beta sequences from 170 million or so T cells.

Both 60 Vbeta primers and 13 Jbeta primers went into the PCR. In the original analysis: In a later analysis, the count reached some 83 million unique TCR beta chains, with roughly 12 million shared. Clones were sequenced by immunoSEQ multiplex PCR, and TCRdb holds only the in-frame ones, with some missing. V, J and clone size reflect that table, while D and trimming were determined from the DNA. The table records over 150,000 clones, roughly 89% of them present only once. As concerns this clone: Its antigen is unknown.

The CDR3 loop spans 15 amino acids. V lost 5 bases to trimming and J lost 1 base, with 15 bases between them. The germline V gene has CDR1 SGHTA and CDR2 FQGNSA. Study-wide findings and caveats: For most TCR beta V segments, an earlier analysis put the productive rate at about 87% or about 30% of the time. Indistinguishable V segments, including TRBV6-2 and TRBV6-3, were excluded.

The sample comprised PBMCs. This sequence originates from a woman in her thirties in good health and CMV-seronegative. V is TRBV7-2 and J is TRBJ2-7, with D hard to call. The CDR3 region has the DNA TGTGCCAGCAGCCCCCCCTACTGGAGATCCTACGAGCAGTACTTC. Translating gives CASSPPYWRSYEQYF.